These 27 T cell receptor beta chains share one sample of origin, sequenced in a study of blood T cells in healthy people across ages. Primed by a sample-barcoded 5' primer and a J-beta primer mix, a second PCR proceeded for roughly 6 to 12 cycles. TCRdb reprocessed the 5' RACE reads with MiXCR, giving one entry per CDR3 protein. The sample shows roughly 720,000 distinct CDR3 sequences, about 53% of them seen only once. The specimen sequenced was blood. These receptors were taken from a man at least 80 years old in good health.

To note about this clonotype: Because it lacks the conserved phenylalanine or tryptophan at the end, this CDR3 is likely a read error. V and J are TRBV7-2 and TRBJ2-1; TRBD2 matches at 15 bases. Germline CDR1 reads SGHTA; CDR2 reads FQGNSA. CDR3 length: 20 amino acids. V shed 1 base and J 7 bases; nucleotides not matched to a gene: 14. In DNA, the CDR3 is TGTGCCAGCAGCTTAGTGGTGGGACTAGCGGGAGGTTCCTGGCATAATGAGCAGTTCTCC. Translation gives CASSLVVGLAGGSWHNEQFS.

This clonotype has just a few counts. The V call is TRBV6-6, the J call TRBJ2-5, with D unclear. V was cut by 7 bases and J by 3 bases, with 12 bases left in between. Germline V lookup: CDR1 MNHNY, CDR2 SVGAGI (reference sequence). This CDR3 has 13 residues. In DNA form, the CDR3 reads TGTGCCAGCACCGTAGGCAGGAAAGAGACCCAGTACTTC. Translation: CASTVGRKETQYF.

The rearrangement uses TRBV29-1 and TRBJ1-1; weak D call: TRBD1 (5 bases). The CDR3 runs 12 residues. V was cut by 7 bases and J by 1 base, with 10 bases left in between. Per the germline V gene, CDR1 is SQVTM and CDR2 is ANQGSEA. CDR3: CSAKTANTEAFF. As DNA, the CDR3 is TGCAGCGCCAAGACAGCGAACACTGAAGCTTTCTTT.

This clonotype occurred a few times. The CDR3 DNA sequence: TGTGCCAGCAGCCAAGGGGCGGAGAGCTCCTACGAGCAGTACTTC. As protein: CASSQGAESSYEQYF. This sequence joins TRBV4-2 and TRBJ2-7; D is uncertain. Germline-derived CDR1 and CDR2 are LGHNA and YNFKEQ. Trimming cost V 1 base and J 0 bases, with 10 bases left between them. The CDR3 is 15 residues long.

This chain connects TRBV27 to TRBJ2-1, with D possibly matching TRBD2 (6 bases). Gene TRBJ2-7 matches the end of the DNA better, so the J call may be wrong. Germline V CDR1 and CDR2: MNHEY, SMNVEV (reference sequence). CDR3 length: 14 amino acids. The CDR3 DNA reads TGTGCCAGCAGCGGAGGGGTGAAAAACAATGAGCAGTACTTC. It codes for CASSGGVKNNEQYF.

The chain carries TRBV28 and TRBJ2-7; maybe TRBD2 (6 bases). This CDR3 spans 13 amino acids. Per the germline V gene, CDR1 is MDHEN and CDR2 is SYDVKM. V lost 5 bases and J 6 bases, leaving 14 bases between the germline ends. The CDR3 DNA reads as TGTGCCAGCAGTGCGGGACCTCCGGGCGAGCAGTACTTC. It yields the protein CASSAGPPGEQYF.

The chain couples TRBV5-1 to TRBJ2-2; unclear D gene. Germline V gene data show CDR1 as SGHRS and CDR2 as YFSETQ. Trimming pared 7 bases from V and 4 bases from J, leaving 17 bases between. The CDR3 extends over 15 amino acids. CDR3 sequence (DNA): TGCGCCAGCGGCCCCCCGGGTGTTGTCACCGGGGAGCTGTTTTTT. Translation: CASGPPGVVTGELFF.

Here the CDR3 reads CSVAGTSSIYEQFF. Written as DNA, the CDR3 is TGCAGCGTCGCCGGGACTAGCAGTATCTATGAGCAGTTCTTC. The V gene is TRBV29-1, the J gene TRBJ2-1; 9 bases match TRBD2. Trimming cost V 6 bases and J 8 bases; bases outside gene matches: 11. Germline V CDR1 and CDR2: SQVTM, ANQGSEA. This CDR3 has 14 residues.

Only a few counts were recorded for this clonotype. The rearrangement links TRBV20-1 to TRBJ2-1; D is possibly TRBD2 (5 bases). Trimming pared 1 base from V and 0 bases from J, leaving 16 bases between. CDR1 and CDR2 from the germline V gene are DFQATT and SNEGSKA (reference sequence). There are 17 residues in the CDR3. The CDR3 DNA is TGCAGTGCTAGAGCCCTTGGACTCGATAGCTCCTACAATGAGCAGTTCTTC. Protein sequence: CSARALGLDSSYNEQFF.

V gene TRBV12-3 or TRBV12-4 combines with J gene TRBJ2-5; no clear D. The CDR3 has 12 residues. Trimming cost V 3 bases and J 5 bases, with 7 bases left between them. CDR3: CASSFGPETQYF. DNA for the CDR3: TGTGCCAGCAGTTTTGGTCCGGAGACCCAGTACTTC.

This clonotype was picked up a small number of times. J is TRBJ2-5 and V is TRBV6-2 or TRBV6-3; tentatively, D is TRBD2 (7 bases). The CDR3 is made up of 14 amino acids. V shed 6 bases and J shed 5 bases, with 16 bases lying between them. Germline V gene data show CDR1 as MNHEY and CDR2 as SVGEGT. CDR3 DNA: TGTGCCAGCAGAGCCGGGGGGCCCTCGGAGACCCAGTACTTC. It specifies CASRAGGPSETQYF.

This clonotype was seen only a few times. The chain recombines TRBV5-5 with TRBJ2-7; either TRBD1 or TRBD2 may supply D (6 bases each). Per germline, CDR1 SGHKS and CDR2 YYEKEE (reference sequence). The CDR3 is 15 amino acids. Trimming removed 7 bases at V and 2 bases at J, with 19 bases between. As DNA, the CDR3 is TGTGCCAGCCAATTTTGGGGGGCAGGGGCCTACGAGCAGTACTTC. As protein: CASQFWGAGAYEQYF. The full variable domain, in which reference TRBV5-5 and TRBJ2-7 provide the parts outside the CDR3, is DAGVTQSPTHLIKTRGQQVTLRCSPISGHKSVSWYQQVLGQGPQFIFQYYEKEERGRGNFPDRFSARQFPNYSSELNVNALLLGDSALYLCASQFWGAGAYEQYFGPGTRLTVT.

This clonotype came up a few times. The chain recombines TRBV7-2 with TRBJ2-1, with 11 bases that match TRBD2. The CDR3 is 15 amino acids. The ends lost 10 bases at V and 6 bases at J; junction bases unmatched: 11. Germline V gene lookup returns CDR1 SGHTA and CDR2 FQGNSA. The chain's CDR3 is CATQTSGRWGNEQFF. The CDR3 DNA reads TGTGCCACTCAAACTAGCGGGAGATGGGGCAATGAGCAGTTCTTC.

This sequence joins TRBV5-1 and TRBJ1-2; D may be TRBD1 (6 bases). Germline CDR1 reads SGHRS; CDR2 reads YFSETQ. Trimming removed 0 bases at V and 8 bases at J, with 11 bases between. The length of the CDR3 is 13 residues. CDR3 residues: CASSLGGAEGYTF. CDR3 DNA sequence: TGCGCCAGCAGCTTGGGGGGGGCGGAAGGCTACACCTTC.

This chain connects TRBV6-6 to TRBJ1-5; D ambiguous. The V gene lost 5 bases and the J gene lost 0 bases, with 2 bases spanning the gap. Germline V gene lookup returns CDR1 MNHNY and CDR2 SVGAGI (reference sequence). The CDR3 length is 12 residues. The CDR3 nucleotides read TGTGCCAGCAGTACTAGCAATCAGCCCCAGCATTTT. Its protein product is CASSTSNQPQHF.

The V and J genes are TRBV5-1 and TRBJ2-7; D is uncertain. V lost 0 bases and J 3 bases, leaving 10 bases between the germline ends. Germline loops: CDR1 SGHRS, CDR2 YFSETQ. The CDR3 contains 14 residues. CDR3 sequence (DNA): TGCGCCAGCAGCTTGGCGACCACCCGCTACGAGCAGTACTTC. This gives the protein CASSLATTRYEQYF.

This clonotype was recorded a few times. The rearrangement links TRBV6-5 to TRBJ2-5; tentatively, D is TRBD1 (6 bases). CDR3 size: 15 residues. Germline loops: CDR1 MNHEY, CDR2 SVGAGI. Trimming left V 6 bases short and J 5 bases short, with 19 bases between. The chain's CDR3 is CASSPPNRVWETQYF. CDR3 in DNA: TGTGCCAGCAGCCCGCCTAACAGGGTTTGGGAGACCCAGTACTTC.

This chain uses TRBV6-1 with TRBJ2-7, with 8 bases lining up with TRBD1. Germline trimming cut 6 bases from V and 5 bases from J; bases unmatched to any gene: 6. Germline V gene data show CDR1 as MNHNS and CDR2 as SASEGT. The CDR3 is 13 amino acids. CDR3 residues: CASSQDREDEQYF. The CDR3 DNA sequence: TGTGCCAGCAGCCAGGACAGGGAGGACGAGCAGTACTTC.

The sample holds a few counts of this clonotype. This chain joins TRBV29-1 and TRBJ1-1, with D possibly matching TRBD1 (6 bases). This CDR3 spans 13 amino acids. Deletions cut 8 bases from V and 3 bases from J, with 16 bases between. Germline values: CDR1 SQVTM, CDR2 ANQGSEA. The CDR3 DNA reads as TGCAGCTCTGGGGGGGGGGCCCACACTGAAGCTTTCTTT. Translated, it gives CSSGGGAHTEAFF.

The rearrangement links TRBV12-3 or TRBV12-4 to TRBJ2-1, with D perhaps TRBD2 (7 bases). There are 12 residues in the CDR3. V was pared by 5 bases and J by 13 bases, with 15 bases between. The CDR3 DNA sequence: TGTGCCAGCAGTCCTCTGGGGGGGGCCCAGTTCTTC. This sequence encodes CASSPLGGAQFF.

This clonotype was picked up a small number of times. The CDR3 spells CSARDQGAGYPTDTQYF. The CDR3 DNA reads TGCAGTGCTAGAGATCAGGGAGCGGGGTACCCCACAGATACGCAGTATTTT. The chain combines TRBV20-1 with TRBJ2-3, with TRBD2 matching over 7 bases. The trim removed 0 bases at V and 2 bases at J, leaving 11 bases unmatched. The CDR3 covers 17 residues. CDR1 and CDR2 from the germline V gene are DFQATT and SNEGSKA (reference sequence).

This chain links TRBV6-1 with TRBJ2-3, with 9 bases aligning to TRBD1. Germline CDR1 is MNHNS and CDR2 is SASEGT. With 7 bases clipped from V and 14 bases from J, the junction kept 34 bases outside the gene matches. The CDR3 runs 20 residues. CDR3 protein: CASTSSGGQGQGWGHRYAYF. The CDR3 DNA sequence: TGTGCCAGCACCTCCTCCGGGGGACAGGGACAAGGGTGGGGGCACAGATACGCGTATTTT.

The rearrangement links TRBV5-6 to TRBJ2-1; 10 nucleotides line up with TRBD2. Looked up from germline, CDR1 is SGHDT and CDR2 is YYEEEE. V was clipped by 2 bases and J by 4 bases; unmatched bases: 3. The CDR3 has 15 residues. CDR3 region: CASSFKLAGYNEQFF. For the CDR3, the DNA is TGTGCCAGCAGCTTCAAACTAGCGGGGTACAATGAGCAGTTCTTC. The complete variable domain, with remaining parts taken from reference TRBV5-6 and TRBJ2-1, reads DAGVTQSPTHLIKTRGQQVTLRCSPKSGHDTVSWYQQALGQGPQFIFQYYEEEERQRGNFPDRFSGHQFPNYSSELNVNALLLGDSALYLCASSFKLAGYNEQFFGPGTRLTVL.

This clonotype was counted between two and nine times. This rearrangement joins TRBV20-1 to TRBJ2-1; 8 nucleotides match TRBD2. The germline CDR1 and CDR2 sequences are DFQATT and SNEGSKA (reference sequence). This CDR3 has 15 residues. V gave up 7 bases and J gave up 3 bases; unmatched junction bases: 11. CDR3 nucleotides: TGCAGTGTCGACAAAGTAGCGGGATTCTACAATGAGCAGTTCTTC. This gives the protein CSVDKVAGFYNEQFF.

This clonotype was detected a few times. The CDR3 region is CASRTAGARRYAYF. The CDR3, as DNA: TGTGCCAGCAGGACGGCGGGAGCCAGGAGATACGCGTATTTT. The chain carries TRBV12-3 or TRBV12-4 and TRBJ2-3; 7 bases line up with TRBD2. V was clipped by 6 bases and J by 14 bases; unmatched bases: 17. This CDR3 is 14 amino acids long.

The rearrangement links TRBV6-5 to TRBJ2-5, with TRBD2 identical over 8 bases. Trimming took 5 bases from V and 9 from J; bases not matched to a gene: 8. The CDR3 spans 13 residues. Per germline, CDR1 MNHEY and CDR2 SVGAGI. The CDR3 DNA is TGTGCCAGCAGTGACCGTTCGCGGGAGGCCCAGTACTTC. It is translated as CASSDRSREAQYF.

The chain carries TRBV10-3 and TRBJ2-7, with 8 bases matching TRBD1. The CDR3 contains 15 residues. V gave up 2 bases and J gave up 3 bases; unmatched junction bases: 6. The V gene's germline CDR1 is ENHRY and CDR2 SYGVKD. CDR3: CAISERGQGGYEQYF. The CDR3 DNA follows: TGTGCCATCAGTGAGCGCGGACAGGGCGGCTACGAGCAGTACTTC.